The T cell receptor (beta chain) under discussion was sequenced for a study of T cells in tuberculosis (dated by TCRdb to the late 2010s). As for the study more broadly: In the study, CD1B tetramers and high-throughput TCR immunosequencing were combined to characterize T cells specific for the mycobacterial lipid antigen glucose monomycolate (GMM). Here is what the overall study found, with its caveats: The stringent sort gate may have missed T cells binding the CD1B-GMM tetramer with low affinity.

Because TCR-alpha and TCR-beta chains were sequenced unpaired, no chain pairing information was available. The immunoSEQ multiplex PCR assay was used to generate TCR libraries, with TCR-beta and/or TCR-alpha/delta assays applied to each sample. The amplified TCR libraries were sequenced using the Illumina high-throughput platform. Per the authors' processing: Clustering and dimensionality reduction relied on pairwise TCRdist distances among GMM-specific receptors from T cells that were either sorted ex vivo or expanded in vitro. Sequence motifs, defined by gene usage and CDR3 content, were tested for enrichment in tetramer-positive compared with tetramer-negative populations. The table was pulled from immuneACCESS by TCRdb, which kept in-frame rearrangements only. Such tables lose some clones; where checked, under half of the loss comes from unresolved V genes, and the rest has no known cause. D and trimming come from the DNA, and the V and J calls and clone size come from that table. This sample is represented by about 58,000 clones; roughly 88% of them were singletons. About a fifth of the sample is held by the ten biggest clonotypes.

From a lookup of the germline V gene, CDR1 and CDR2 are SNHLY and FYNNEI. The cysteine opens and the phenylalanine closes a CDR3 of 16 amino acids. Only CDR3 DNA is held: 48 bases, read in frame from base 1. The V end loses 3 bases and the J end loses 0 bases, and a stretch of 15 bases separates them. PBMC were thawed, rested overnight, stained with a GMM-loaded CD1B tetramer, a Live/Dead dye and anti-CD3, and then sorted on a FACS Aria II. The CD1B tetramers were loaded with C32 glucose monomycolate that had been purified from Rhodococcus equi. Before cryopreservation, the PBMC later used for tetramer sorting had been depleted of CD14-expressing monocytes as part of a separate study. From each donor, about 100,000 tetramer-negative cells were sorted and analyzed together with the tetramer-positive cells. Antigen-specific T cells were sorted from a few healthy South African adults using GMM-loaded CD1B tetramers.

To note about this clone: No base-level quality is on record; no much larger clone is a single base apart.

The TCR was taken from an adult woman with latent tuberculosis. The receptor chain draws on TRBV2 and TRBJ2-7, with the D gene too uncertain to name. The sample comprised CD1b-GMM tetramer-negative cells sorted from PBMCs. The cell subset or site label on this specimen signifies: T cells not binding CD1B-GMM tetramer, sorted from same donor. In nucleotide form, the sequence is TGTGCCAGCAGTGATTCGGCGTCCTGGAGCTCCTACGAGCAGTACTTC. Its amino acids are CASSDSASWSSYEQYF.